The entry that follows covers one TCR beta chain sequence. The table lists this clonotype with a few counts. What this receptor recognizes is not known. Base qualities are not at hand, and no much larger clone is one base apart. The sample is drawn from a study of T-cell memory formation after mild COVID-19 (dated by TCRdb to about 2021). About the investigation overall: Most TCR sequence clusters were specific to one of the two donors. Longitudinal TCRalpha and TCRbeta repertoire sequencing tracked T-cell clones expanding and contracting after mild COVID-19 in a couple of donors. The cohort comprised two young, previously healthy adult volunteers, one female and one male. The research as a whole found: Contracting CD4+ clones were located mainly in the CM and EM memory subsets, whereas CD8+ clones were found to be enriched in EMRA. The study included only a couple of mild cases, and larger cohorts that include severe cases with pre-infection samples were judged to be necessary. Balanced CD4/CD8 phenotypes were observed for clones contracting from day 15 to 85, whereas a bias towards CD4+ was observed for a second wave of clones expanding from day 15 to 37. SARS-CoV-2 specificity of the second-wave clones peaking on day 37 was not confirmed. Some responding clones were detected in pre-infection memory, which suggested that pre-existing cross-reactive memory T cells had joined the SARS-CoV-2 response.

The germline ends are 16 bases apart after V is trimmed by 2 bases and J by 6 bases. The CDR3 contains 14 residues, cysteine and phenylalanine counted. The read is trimmed to its CDR3 DNA, 42 bases read in frame from base 1. From a lookup of the germline V gene, CDR1 and CDR2 are SQVTM and ANQGSEA. Sequenced using an Illumina NovaSeq 6000. TCRalpha and TCRbeta cDNA libraries were constructed by 5'RACE with constant-segment primers, with sample barcodes and unique molecular identifiers being introduced. RNA was extracted from every sample with Trizol reagent. Amplification of the libraries took two PCR steps, and the second step added a second sample barcode plus Illumina TruSeq adapters. The libraries were sequenced on an Illumina NovaSeq using 2 x 150 bp paired-end reads. The authors' analysis ran thus. With migec v1.2.7, reads were demultiplexed and then collapsed into UMI-guided consensus sequences. With mixcr v2.1.11, UMI consensuses were aligned to TRA and TRB V and J templates and assembled into clonotypes. A clonotype was counted as expanded or contracted only when both edgeR and NoisET called the clonotype significant, with the noise models trained on biological replicates. edgeR calls used a false discovery rate-adjusted p below 0.01 and a log2 fold-change threshold of 1. PCA with hierarchical clustering of max-normalized trajectories of the 1000 most abundant clonotypes was used as exploratory dynamics analysis. Each responding clone was given a CD4 or CD8 phenotype based on the CD4+ and CD8+ repertoires, which had been sequenced separately. Using fastp trimming at Q25 and MiXCR clonotype assembly, TCRdb reanalyzed the public sequencing data and kept in-frame beta chains. Rows with one shared CDR3 protein collapse into an entry with the most common genes and DNA. TCRdb, rather than the study authors, made the V and J calls. Counted in this sample were roughly 620,000 distinct CDR3 sequences; 15% to 20% of them appeared once. About 12% of the sample goes to the ten largest clones.

Ficoll-Paque density gradient centrifugation was the method used to isolate PBMCs. The source material was PBMCs or a T cell subset sorted from them (not recorded which). The receptor's source is an adult woman who had mild COVID-19 (a few samples of this study predate the infection). The sample titles of this study are shuffled in the database, so cell type and time point are left out; the donor was told from shared clones. The rearranged segments are TRBV29-1 and TRBJ1-2; the D gene cannot be named for sure. At the DNA level, the sequence is TGCAGCGTTGAACCCAGGACGTGGGGAGATGGCTACACCTTC. Translated, this gives CSVEPRTWGDGYTF.